This T cell receptor (beta chain) was sequenced for a study of cytomegalovirus exposure and HLA in healthy donors. A remark on this clone: Its matching antigen is unknown.

Study-wide results and limits: Approximately 160 TCR beta chains were listed as cytomegalovirus-associated. HLA restriction was apparent for most CMV-associated TCR beta chains in a later analysis.

Researchers ran the PCR with 60 Vbeta and 13 Jbeta primers. Here immunoSEQ multiplex PCR was the method, and the copy in TCRdb shows in-frame clones only, minus some. This table holds approximately 120,000 clones, about 80% found once. CDR1 and CDR2 (germline): ENHRY, SYGVKD. CDR3 length equals 18 residues. Losses at the gene ends were 10 bases for V and 2 bases for J; bases not matched to a gene: 15. The source is a woman aged 50 to 65 in good health and CMV-seropositive. The V call is TRBV10-3, the J call TRBJ2-3; 13 bases align to TRBD2. The sequencing sample was made of PBMCs. The CDR3 here is CANRTSGGPGKTTDTQYF. The CDR3 DNA reads as TGTGCCAACCGGACTAGCGGGGGCCCCGGGAAAACCACAGATACGCAGTATTTT.